Only a few counts were recorded for the clone carrying this T cell receptor (beta chain). These data belong to a study of blood T cell repertoires in COVID-19. About the study: Sites in the United States, Italy and Spain provided acute and convalescent COVID-19 samples. Nucleic acid was either cDNA or gDNA, and it came from T cells, B-cell-depleted T cells, or PBMCs.

Trimming removed 6 bases from V and 0 bases from J, with 14 bases in between. The germline gives CDR1 SNHLY, CDR2 FYNNEI. This CDR3 has 15 residues. Original processing methods: Researchers report that nucleated cell counts were estimated from reference gene primer amplification. Libraries were prepared by immunoSEQ multiplex PCR; TCRdb keeps only in-frame clonotypes and omits some of them. V, J and clone size are taken as reported in that table, and D and trimming were inferred from the DNA itself. The data show roughly 130,000 clones, with roughly 80% seen just once and over 15% held by the top ten.

J is TRBJ1-1 and V is TRBV2, with D perhaps TRBD1 (6 bases). The receptor was isolated from a woman aged 50 to 65 with acute or convalescent COVID-19. Source material: peripheral blood. The CDR3 region is CASRLRGTLNTEAFF. The CDR3 DNA reads as TGTGCCAGCAGACTTAGGGGGACCTTGAACACTGAAGCTTTCTTT. The full variable domain, with the rest looked up from reference TRBV2 and TRBJ1-1, is EPEVTQTPSHQVTQMGQEVILRCVPISNHLYFYWYRQILGQKVEFLVSFYNNEISEKSEIFDDQFSVERPDGSNFTLKIRSTKLEDSAMYFCASRLRGTLNTEAFFGQGTRLTVV.